The present entry profiles one TCR beta chain with its context. The assay was immunoSEQ multiplex PCR, and TCRdb's table has in-frame clones only and misses some. Altogether 390,000 or so clones are present, over 80% being singletons, with the ten largest covering 5.1%. This CDR3 comprises 16 residues. The germline V and J ends were trimmed by 5 bases and 1 base, with 13 bases remaining between them. Looked up from germline, CDR1 is SGHTS and CDR2 is YDEGEE. This record comes from a study of blood T cell repertoires in COVID-19. The chain employs TRBV5-8 and TRBJ2-6; maybe TRBD1 (6 bases). The TCR was taken from a woman in her fifties or sixties who had recovered from COVID-19. Specimen: PBMCs or T cells enriched from blood (not recorded which). This chain's CDR3 is CASRSLQGSGANVLTF. The CDR3 DNA sequence: TGTGCCAGCAGATCCCTTCAGGGGTCTGGGGCCAACGTCCTGACTTTC.